This is a list of T cell receptor beta chains from one sample in a study of T cells in Graves' hyperthyroidism and ophthalmopathy. One entry per CDR3 protein results from TCRdb running MiXCR on the multiplex PCR reads. This table has 360,000 or so distinct CDR3 sequences, approximately 20% appearing once. Input material: blood. These receptors came from a woman in her late teens or twenties with Graves' hyperthyroidism. Both conserved end residues are trimmed from each CDR3.

cdr3_aa,j_call,v_call
ASSLESGGETQY,TRBJ2-5,TRBV5-1
ASSPPRDNEQY,TRBJ2-7,TRBV18
ATSRDFSGQLNTEAF,TRBJ1-1,TRBV15
ASSLRTGQAF,TRBJ1-1,TRBV11-1
ASGPSGIQETQY,TRBJ2-5,TRBV6-2/TRBV6-3
ASSEDRENTIY,TRBJ1-3,TRBV12-3/TRBV12-4
ASSGWTDEAF,TRBJ1-1,TRBV9
ASSPPGGRSGELF,TRBJ2-2,TRBV18
SATASGVQETQY,TRBJ2-5,TRBV20-1
ASSFTGALQETQY,TRBJ2-5,TRBV6-5
SARDLWAGETQY,TRBJ2-5,TRBV20-1
ASSLTRDNTIY,TRBJ1-3,TRBV12-3/TRBV12-4
ASTLSRGATQY,TRBJ2-5,TRBV6-1
SAASSDPRGQETQY,TRBJ2-5,TRBV20-1
ASGTGGDGELF,TRBJ2-2,TRBV19
AWSVLRFGFSLH,TRBJ1-6,TRBV30
ASSLGVIETQY,TRBJ2-5,TRBV7-2
ASSEQGLIQPQH,TRBJ1-5,TRBV2
AGGQLNTEAF,TRBJ1-1,TRBV6-1
ASSLAGGNTYEQY,TRBJ2-7,TRBV5-1
ASSDRRGRFQETQY,TRBJ2-5,TRBV6-4
ASSPFEGTDTEAF,TRBJ1-1,TRBV27
ASSAPRMGNYGYT,TRBJ1-2,TRBV7-9
ASSYSNWYGTEAF,TRBJ1-1,TRBV6-5
ASSRGVGQFGEQY,TRBJ2-7,TRBV18
ASSYGQGAAYGYT,TRBJ1-2,TRBV6-2/TRBV6-3
ASSLWGARADYGYT,TRBJ1-2,TRBV19
ASSWTSGGEQY,TRBJ2-7,TRBV5-1